This T cell receptor beta chain is drawn from a study of blood T cell repertoires in COVID-19. Turning to the study itself: The samples span acute and convalescent COVID-19 from the United States, Italy and Spain.

How the authors handled the data: The assay estimated nucleated cells by amplifying reference gene primers. Libraries were prepared by immunoSEQ multiplex PCR; TCRdb keeps only in-frame clonotypes and omits some of them. The V and J calls and clone size were taken over from that table, and D and trimming were inferred from the DNA. This table holds just under 60,000 clones, approximately 86% found once. V was cut by 1 base and J by 4 bases, with 11 bases left in between. This CDR3 has 15 amino acids. Germline assignment: CDR1 LGHDT and CDR2 YNNKEL (reference sequence). This receptor was identified in a man aged 55 to 70 with acute or convalescent COVID-19. This chain joins TRBV3-1 (or the pseudogene TRBV3-2) and TRBJ1-3, with a possible D match to TRBD1 (6 bases). Sequenced material: peripheral blood. The CDR3 DNA reads as TGTGCCAGCAGCCAAGGAGGGGGTTGGGGAAACACCATATATTTT. Its protein is CASSQGGGWGNTIYF.